The 22 T cell receptor beta chains listed next were all sequenced from one sample in a study of preoperative IRX-2 immunotherapy in early breast cancer. Libraries were prepared by immunoSEQ multiplex PCR; TCRdb keeps only in-frame clonotypes and omits some of them. The sample has about 3,900 clones, about two thirds seen once. The treatment here: preoperative locoregional IRX-2 cytokine immunotherapy. The sample consisted of tumor tissue, taken after IRX-2 immunotherapy. Source of these receptors: a human donor with breast cancer.

This clone appeared once. The CDR3 protein is CASRVGAASNQPQHF. The CDR3 nucleotides are TGTGCCAGCAGGGTAGGGGCAGCGAGCAATCAGCCCCAGCATTTT. The chain couples TRBV7-1 to TRBJ1-5; tentative D call: TRBD1 (5 bases). TRBV7-1 is classed as an ORF, of uncertain function. The CDR3 consists of 15 residues. V was pared by 6 bases and J by 1 base, with 13 bases between.

V usage is TRBV6-7 and J usage is TRBJ1-1; the D is unclear. TRBV6-7 is an open reading frame whose function is uncertain. The CDR3 is made up of 13 amino acids. V shed 6 bases and J shed 1 base, with 9 bases lying between them. The CDR3 reads CASRYPGNTEAFF. The CDR3 DNA reads as TGTGCCAGCAGATACCCGGGGAACACTGAAGCTTTCTTT.

The V gene is TRBV11-3, the J gene TRBJ2-1; 7 positions agree with TRBD2. CDR1 SGHNT and CDR2 YENEEA come from the germline V gene. The CDR3 consists of 14 residues. V was clipped by 3 bases and J by 2 bases; unmatched bases: 1. CDR3 bases: TGTGCCAGCAGCTTGGGGACTACCTACAATGAGCAGTTCTTC. Its protein product is CASSLGTTYNEQFF.

The J gene is TRBJ2-1, the V gene TRBV19, with D unclear. CDR1 LNHDA and CDR2 SQIVND come from the germline V gene (reference sequence). The CDR3 extends over 12 amino acids. Trimming cost V 5 bases and J 8 bases, with 10 bases left between them. The CDR3 here is CASSPRDYEQFF. DNA of the CDR3: TGTGCCAGTAGTCCCCGTGATTATGAGCAGTTCTTC.

The chain recombines TRBV5-1 with TRBJ2-7; 9 bases are a match to TRBD2. Looked up from germline, CDR1 is SGHRS and CDR2 is YFSETQ. With V trimmed by 4 bases and J by 2 bases, 7 bases remained unmatched. The CDR3 loop spans 15 amino acids. The chain's CDR3 is CASSPNSGGAYEQYF. The CDR3 DNA follows: TGCGCCAGCAGCCCCAATAGCGGGGGAGCCTACGAGCAGTACTTC.

This chain's CDR3 is CASSPPTGRSYNEQFF. Here the CDR3 DNA reads TGTGCCAGCAGCCCCCCGACGGGGAGGTCCTACAATGAGCAGTTCTTC. The chain combines TRBV9 with TRBJ2-1; the D gene is possibly TRBD2 (6 bases). Trimming shortened V by 4 bases and J by 1 base, and 15 bases separated the two germline ends. The CDR3 totals 16 residues. CDR1 and CDR2 (germline): SGDLS, YYNGEE.

This clone was counted a few times. V gene TRBV11-3 combines with J gene TRBJ1-1, with D tentatively TRBD1 (5 bases). CDR3 length: 14 residues. Germline lookup yields CDR1 SGHNT and CDR2 YENEEA. The V end was cut by 5 bases, the J end by 0 bases, with 10 bases between. This chain's CDR3 is CASSNRQLNTEAFF. CDR3 DNA: TGTGCCAGCAGCAATAGACAGCTGAACACTGAAGCTTTCTTT.

The V and J genes are TRBV11-3 and TRBJ2-7; a weak D match, TRBD1 (6 bases). The V end was cut by 6 bases, the J end by 1 base, with 13 bases between. This CDR3 region has 14 residues. Germline CDR1 reads SGHNT; CDR2 reads YENEEA. CDR3 coding DNA: TGTGCCAGCAGTGGGAACAGGGATTCCTACGAGCAGTACTTC. Amino acids: CASSGNRDSYEQYF.

The chain carries TRBV18 and TRBJ2-5; D unclear. The CDR3 is 13 amino acids. The V gene lost 3 bases and the J gene lost 5 bases, with 10 bases spanning the gap. CDR1 and CDR2 (germline): KGHSH, LQKENI. The CDR3 loop is CASSPSNGETQYF. CDR3 nucleotides: TGTGCCAGCTCACCCAGTAACGGGGAGACCCAGTACTTC. Based on the CDR3 plus reference TRBV18 and TRBJ2-5, the full variable domain is NAGVMQNPRHLVRRRGQEARLRCSPMKGHSHVYWYRQLPEEGLKFMVYLQKENIIDESGMPKERFSAEFPKEGPSILRIQQVVRGDSAAYFCASSPSNGETQYFGPGTRLLVL.

This clone has just one count. The V and J genes are TRBV6-7 and TRBJ2-7, with D perhaps matching TRBD2 (6 bases). TRBV6-7 is an open reading frame, and its role is uncertain. Trimming stripped 5 bases from V and 3 bases from J, with 17 bases between. This CDR3 region has 15 residues. The CDR3 sequence is CASSEGGTHLYEQYF. The CDR3 DNA follows: TGTGCCAGCAGTGAAGGAGGGACCCACCTCTACGAGCAGTACTTC.

The chain combines TRBV6-8 with TRBJ2-1; 10 bases are shared with TRBD2. CDR1 MNHGY and CDR2 SAAAGT come from the germline V gene. The junction had 20 bases not matched to a gene; V was cut back by 5 bases and J by 10 bases. This CDR3 comprises 18 residues. Written as DNA, the CDR3 is TGTGCCAGCAGTCGACAACCCTCCCCGGAGCGGGAGGGTGGCGAGCAGTTCTTC. This encodes CASSRQPSPEREGGEQFF.

V is TRBV19 and J is TRBJ2-6; 8 nucleotides match TRBD2. Germline values: CDR1 LNHDA, CDR2 SQIVND (reference sequence). CDR3 length equals 17 residues. V shed 5 bases, J shed 1 base, and the junction held 7 bases outside the gene matches. CDR3 DNA: TGTGCCAGTAGTTCCCCGGGCGGGGGGTCTGGGGCCAACGTCCTGACTTTC. Translating gives CASSSPGGGSGANVLTF. Drawing the rest from reference TRBV19 and TRBJ2-6, the complete variable domain is DGGITQSPKYLFRKEGQNVTLSCEQNLNHDAMYWYRQDPGQGLRLIYYSQIVNDFQKGDIAEGYSVSREKKESFPLTVTSAQKNPTAFYLCASSSPGGGSGANVLTFGAGSRLTVL.

The genes are TRBV5-1 and TRBJ2-3; D is undetermined. The germline CDR1 and CDR2 sequences are SGHRS and YFSETQ. The CDR3 has 14 residues. Trimming took 4 bases from V and 2 from J, leaving 11 bases between them. The CDR3 DNA is TGCGCCAGCAGCCCGTCACGGGCCACAGATACGCAGTATTTT. Its translation is CASSPSRATDTQYF.

This clone occurred a few times. The chain links TRBV29-1 to TRBJ2-3; 8 bases map to TRBD1. Losses at the gene ends were 8 bases for V and 1 base for J; bases not matched to a gene: 8. Germline CDR1 reads SQVTM; CDR2 reads ANQGSEA. This CDR3 comprises 14 residues. CDR3 sequence reads: CSIQGQGGTDTQYF. Here the CDR3 DNA reads TGCAGCATACAAGGACAGGGCGGCACAGATACGCAGTATTTT.

The genes are TRBV19 and TRBJ2-5, with 9 bases aligning to TRBD2. V was clipped by 4 bases and J by 4 bases; unmatched bases: 4. Germline V lookup: CDR1 LNHDA, CDR2 SQIVND (reference sequence). The CDR3 spans 14 residues. CDR3 region: CASSRLAGLETQYF. The CDR3 DNA follows: TGTGCCAGTAGTAGGCTAGCGGGACTAGAGACCCAGTACTTC. Using reference TRBV19 and TRBJ2-5 for the parts outside the CDR3, the full variable domain is DGGITQSPKYLFRKEGQNVTLSCEQNLNHDAMYWYRQDPGQGLRLIYYSQIVNDFQKGDIAEGYSVSREKKESFPLTVTSAQKNPTAFYLCASSRLAGLETQYFGPGTRLLVL.

This rearrangement joins TRBV6-8 to TRBJ2-7; TRBD2 matches at 8 bases. This CDR3 is 14 amino acids long. V was pared by 3 bases and J by 3 bases, with 4 bases of the junction left unmatched. CDR1 and CDR2 from the germline V gene are MNHGY and SAAAGT. CDR3 residues: CASSYLGLGYEQYF. The CDR3 DNA follows: TGTGCCAGCAGTTATTTGGGACTAGGCTACGAGCAGTACTTC.

This clone turned up a few times. The chain carries TRBV6-8 and TRBJ2-5, with 10 positions matching TRBD1. With V trimmed by 5 bases and J by 2 bases, 11 bases remained unmatched. This CDR3 comprises 17 residues. Germline assignment: CDR1 MNHGY and CDR2 SAAAGT. The CDR3 sequence: CASSRDRGAMPQETQYF. Written as DNA, the CDR3 is TGTGCCAGCAGTCGGGACAGGGGTGCCATGCCACAAGAGACCCAGTACTTC.

Only a few counts were recorded for this clone. The chain joins TRBV6-8 to TRBJ1-5, with D perhaps matching TRBD1 (5 bases). Trimming took 6 bases from V and 7 from J, leaving 13 bases between them. CDR1 is MNHGY and CDR2 is SAAAGT in the germline V gene. The CDR3 has 13 amino acids. The CDR3 DNA reads as TGTGCCAGCAGGAGGGAGAGGGACCAGCCCCAGCATTTT. Translated: CASRRERDQPQHF.

The chain uses TRBV14 and TRBJ2-5, with TRBD2 matching 14 bases. J lost 5 bases, V lost 1 base, and 12 bases had no gene match. This CDR3 comprises 19 residues. Germline V gene sequence: CDR1 SGHDN, CDR2 FVKESK. In DNA, the CDR3 is TGTGCCAGCAGCCAAGTGGGATCGGCGGGACTAGCGGGAGCGGAGACCCAGTACTTC. Translating it yields CASSQVGSAGLAGAETQYF. Looking up the rest from reference TRBV14 and TRBJ2-5 gives the full variable domain: EAGVTQFPSHSVIEKGQTVTLRCDPISGHDNLYWYRRVMGKEIKFLLHFVKESKQDESGMPNNRFLAERTGGTYSTLKVQPAELEDSGVYFCASSQVGSAGLAGAETQYFGPGTRLLVL.

This clone is medium-sized (0.01 to 0.1%) by share. This chain links TRBV15 with TRBJ2-6, with D perhaps given as TRBD1 or TRBD2 (5 bases each). Germline CDR1 reads LNHNV; CDR2 reads YYDKDF (reference sequence). V lost 2 bases and J lost 0, with 17 bases in between. The CDR3 is 19 amino acids. The DNA for the CDR3 is TGTGCCACCAGCAGACGGTTGGGACGGAAAAGCTCTGGGGCCAACGTCCTGACTTTC. It yields the protein CATSRRLGRKSSGANVLTF.

This clone was detected once. The V gene is TRBV30, the J gene TRBJ2-5; D ambiguous. This CDR3 has 13 residues. The V and J ends lost 2 bases and 5 bases respectively, with 12 bases between them. The V gene's germline CDR1 is GTSNPN and CDR2 SVGIG (reference sequence). CDR3 nucleotide sequence: TGTGCCTGGAGTCTCGGAACTACGGAGACCCAGTACTTC. It yields the protein CAWSLGTTETQYF.

This rearrangement joins TRBV19 to TRBJ2-2; weak D call: TRBD1 (6 bases). This CDR3 is 15 amino acids long. CDR1 is LNHDA, CDR2 SQIVND, per germline (reference sequence). The ends were cut back, 7 bases at V and 2 bases at J, with 14 bases in the middle. The CDR3: CASIPGQLNTGELFF. CDR3 nucleotide sequence: TGTGCCAGTATTCCCGGACAGTTAAACACCGGGGAGCTGTTTTTT.